This entry lists 24 T cell receptor beta chains sequenced from one sample in a study of persistence of HIV-infected CD4 T cells. These receptors' antigens are unknown. This nonspecific control used anti-CD3/anti-CD28 bead stimulation of CD4+ T cells. Sorting of responding CD4+ T cells relied on upregulated CD40 ligand together with CD69. The immunoSEQ assay was version 4, run in survey mode. Sequencing used immunoSEQ multiplex PCR; TCRdb keeps in-frame clones, though not all of them. The data show some 41,000 clones, with approximately 86% seen just once and roughly 1.3% held by the top ten. Sample: CD4+ T cells sorted from PBMCs after roughly 18-hour stimulation, taken from a patient who received antiretroviral therapy. The receptors come from an adult man with HIV who was CMV-seropositive.

The chain carries TRBV28 and TRBJ1-1, with 9 bases that match TRBD1. V was clipped by 8 bases and J by 5 bases; unmatched bases: 9. The CDR3 extends over 14 amino acids. In germline, CDR1 is MDHEN, CDR2 SYDVKM. The CDR3 here is CASGAGTGITEAFF. DNA for the CDR3: TGTGCCAGCGGGGCGGGGACAGGGATTACTGAAGCTTTCTTT.

The chain has TRBV7-6 and TRBJ2-3; no definite D call. CDR3 size: 14 residues. V lost 1 base, J lost 0 bases, and 5 bases lay in between. Germline CDR1 SGHVS, CDR2 FNYEAQ. CDR3 bases: TGTGCCAGCAGCTTAGGAGCTAGCACAGATACGCAGTATTTT. It specifies CASSLGASTDTQYF.

This chain connects TRBV3-1 (or the pseudogene TRBV3-2) to TRBJ1-2; TRBD1 aligns across 11 bases. Per germline, CDR1 LGHDT and CDR2 YNNKEL (reference sequence). The CDR3 length is 15 residues. The V and J ends lost 4 bases and 4 bases, in that order; junction bases with no gene match: 5. This chain's CDR3 is CASSRGGQGAYGYTF. Here the CDR3 DNA reads TGTGCCAGCAGCCGAGGAGGACAGGGGGCCTATGGCTACACCTTC.

This clone was recorded only once. DNA of the CDR3: TGCAGCGTTAAGGGGACTCCTGGGGACACCATATATTTT. Residues: CSVKGTPGDTIYF. The chain is built from TRBV29-1 and TRBJ1-3, with D maybe TRBD1 (5 bases). The CDR3 is 13 amino acids. Looked up from germline, CDR1 is SQVTM and CDR2 is ANQGSEA. Between the trimmed V and J ends, which lost 5 bases and 8 bases, there was a span of 16 bases.

The chain has TRBV28 and TRBJ1-1; no firm D call. Trimming shortened V by 4 bases and J by 7 bases, and 13 bases separated the two germline ends. Germline assignment: CDR1 MDHEN and CDR2 SYDVKM. The CDR3 contains 13 residues. The CDR3 DNA follows: TGTGCCAGCAGTTCTTTAGTAGGGAATGAAGCTTTCTTT. It is translated as CASSSLVGNEAFF.

V gene TRBV6-2 or TRBV6-3 combines with J gene TRBJ1-1; 8 nucleotides match TRBD1. Germline V gene lookup returns CDR1 MNHEY and CDR2 SVGEGT. The CDR3 has 14 residues. V shed 2 bases and J 1 base; nucleotides not matched to a gene: 0. The CDR3 DNA sequence: TGTGCCAGCAGTTACGGGACAGGGAACACTGAAGCTTTCTTT. It yields the protein CASSYGTGNTEAFF.

The V call is TRBV3-1 (or the pseudogene TRBV3-2), the J call TRBJ2-2; TRBD2 might be the D (6 bases). The CDR3 has 15 amino acids. Trimming took off 4 bases at V and 1 base at J, with 10 bases between the two ends. CDR1 and CDR2 (germline): LGHDT, YNNKEL (reference sequence). The DNA of the CDR3 is TGTGCCAGCAGCCTTCATAGCGGGAACACCGGGGAGCTGTTTTTT. Its protein is CASSLHSGNTGELFF.

The chain combines TRBV21-1 with TRBJ2-1; the table's D gene call, TRBD1, was not cross checked with the DNA. TRBV21-1 constitutes a pseudogene. This CDR3 is built from 17 residues. The CDR3 loop reads CASSRWGQDRDYNEQFF. DNA of the CDR3: TGTGCCAGCAGCAGGTGGGGGCAGGACAGGGATTACAATGAGCAGTTCTTC.

The rearrangement joins TRBV4-3 to TRBJ2-5; 7 positions match TRBD1. Germline V gene sequence: CDR1 LGHNA, CDR2 YSLEER. The CDR3 is 14 residues long. Losses at the gene ends were 4 bases for V and 4 bases for J; bases not matched to a gene: 6. The CDR3 bases are TGCGCCAGCAGCCTAACAGGGGTCGGAGAGACCCAGTACTTC. Amino acid sequence: CASSLTGVGETQYF.

The chain recombines TRBV6-6 with TRBJ1-2; 7 bases are a match to TRBD1. The trim removed 5 bases at V and 8 bases at J, leaving 20 bases unmatched. CDR1 is MNHNY and CDR2 is SVGAGI in the germline V gene (reference sequence). The CDR3 length is 17 residues. The CDR3 sequence: CASSRQGGSLVFGGYTF. The CDR3, as DNA: TGTGCCAGCAGTCGCCAGGGGGGTAGTTTGGTGTTTGGAGGCTACACCTTC.

The V call is TRBV19, the J call TRBJ2-1; no definite D call. The CDR3 extends over 13 amino acids. The germline gives CDR1 LNHDA, CDR2 SQIVND (reference sequence). V gave up 6 bases and J gave up 3 bases, with 9 bases separating them. The CDR3, as DNA: TGTGCCAGTAGACTGGACGGCTACAATGAGCAGTTCTTC. Protein: CASRLDGYNEQFF.

This chain joins TRBV19 and TRBJ2-2, with TRBD2 matching 7 bases. The CDR3 loop spans 14 amino acids. The trim removed 8 bases at V and 0 bases at J, leaving 3 bases unmatched. Germline V CDR1 and CDR2: LNHDA, SQIVND (reference sequence). CDR3 nucleotides: TGTGCCAGTTTTAGCGGGCCGAACACCGGGGAGCTGTTTTTT. It encodes CASFSGPNTGELFF.

This clone was seen only once. J is TRBJ2-7 and V is TRBV19; D is perhaps TRBD1 (6 bases). Trimming took 5 bases from V and 0 from J, leaving 11 bases between them. Germline lookup yields CDR1 LNHDA and CDR2 SQIVND (reference sequence). The length of the CDR3 is 14 residues. The CDR3 loop is CASSRSTGSYEQYF. DNA for the CDR3: TGTGCCAGTAGTCGTTCGACAGGCTCCTACGAGCAGTACTTC.

This chain joins TRBV7-6 and TRBJ1-1; no reliable D call. Germline V lookup: CDR1 SGHVS, CDR2 FNYEAQ. The CDR3 covers 13 residues. The V end was cut by 3 bases, the J end by 2 bases, with 7 bases between. The CDR3, as DNA: TGTGCCAGCAGCTTGGCGGAAAACACTGAAGCTTTCTTT. It is translated as CASSLAENTEAFF.

V is TRBV6-5 and J is TRBJ1-1; 7 bases are a match to TRBD1. The CDR3 runs 13 residues. V shed 6 bases and J 3 bases; nucleotides not matched to a gene: 4. The germline V gene has CDR1 MNHEY and CDR2 SVGAGI. The CDR3 here is CASRRTGDTEAFF. The CDR3 DNA reads as TGTGCCAGCAGGAGAACAGGGGACACTGAAGCTTTCTTT.

V is TRBV4-2 and J is TRBJ1-5; a possible D gene is TRBD1 (6 bases). This CDR3 spans 17 amino acids. V was pared by 3 bases and J by 3 bases, with 18 bases between. In germline, CDR1 is LGHNA, CDR2 YNFKEQ. The CDR3 loop is CASSQTSGTNYNQPQHF. The CDR3 DNA follows: TGTGCCAGCAGCCAGACAAGCGGGACAAACTACAATCAGCCCCAGCATTTT.

CDR3 region: CASSLARTSVYEQYF. The CDR3 DNA reads TGTGCCAGCAGCTTAGCCCGGACTAGCGTGTACGAGCAGTACTTC. The chain is built from TRBV7-8 and TRBJ2-7; 9 bases align to TRBD2. CDR1 and CDR2 from the germline V gene are SGHVS and FQNEAQ. The CDR3 is 15 amino acids. V gave up 0 bases and J gave up 4 bases; unmatched junction bases: 4.

The chain links TRBV3-1 (or the pseudogene TRBV3-2) to TRBJ2-1; 12 bases fit TRBD2. The CDR3 length is 16 residues. V shed 1 base and J 6 bases; nucleotides not matched to a gene: 4. Germline V gene sequence: CDR1 LGHDT, CDR2 YNNKEL (reference sequence). For the CDR3, the DNA is TGTGCCAGCAGCCAAGGACTAGCGGGAGTAAGCAATGAGCAGTTCTTC. It codes for CASSQGLAGVSNEQFF.

The genes are TRBV6-5 and TRBJ2-2; perhaps TRBD1 as D (5 bases). V lost 0 bases to trimming and J lost 4 bases, with 12 bases between them. The length of the CDR3 is 16 residues. From germline, CDR1 is MNHEY and CDR2 SVGAGI. The CDR3 spells CASSYSSGIGTGELFF. Here the CDR3 DNA reads TGTGCCAGCAGTTACTCGTCAGGGATAGGCACCGGGGAGCTGTTTTTT.

The genes are TRBV2 and TRBJ2-1; 7 bases fit TRBD1. Germline assignment: CDR1 SNHLY and CDR2 FYNNEI. With 5 bases clipped from V and 3 bases from J, the junction kept 7 bases outside the gene matches. The CDR3 runs to 15 residues. Written as DNA, the CDR3 is TGTGCCAGCAGTCCCGAGGGGACAGTCTACAATGAGCAGTTCTTC. Protein product: CASSPEGTVYNEQFF.

This chain joins TRBV4-3 and TRBJ2-2; TRBD2 is a possible D gene (5 bases). CDR3 length: 12 residues. The V and J ends lost 4 bases and 6 bases respectively, with 6 bases between them. Germline CDR1 LGHNA, CDR2 YSLEER. In nucleotides, the CDR3 is TGCGCCAGCAGCCTGGAGGCCGGGGAGCTGTTTTTT. This sequence encodes CASSLEAGELFF.

The rearrangement links TRBV5-5 to TRBJ2-3; TRBD1 aligns across 9 bases. This CDR3 has 15 residues. Trimming removed 3 bases from V and 4 bases from J; junction bases left unmatched: 6. The germline V gene has CDR1 SGHKS and CDR2 YYEKEE (reference sequence). CDR3 region: CASSWQTGGADTQYF. The CDR3 DNA reads TGTGCCAGCAGCTGGCAAACAGGGGGCGCAGATACGCAGTATTTT.

The chain employs TRBV5-5 and TRBJ1-5; the D is unclear. CDR1 is SGHKS and CDR2 is YYEKEE in the germline V gene (reference sequence). V dropped 1 base and J dropped 4 bases, with 9 bases sitting between them. The CDR3 is 14 residues long. Here the CDR3 reads CASSLWPENQPQHF. The CDR3 DNA sequence: TGTGCCAGCAGCTTGTGGCCAGAAAATCAGCCCCAGCATTTT.

V usage is TRBV4-2 and J usage is TRBJ1-3; possible D gene TRBD1, 5 bases. Trimming removed 5 bases at V and 0 bases at J, with 14 bases between. The CDR3 extends over 16 amino acids. Germline loops: CDR1 LGHNA, CDR2 YNFKEQ. CDR3 residues: CASSAPDRVSGNTIYF. In DNA, the CDR3 is TGTGCCAGCAGCGCCCCCGACAGAGTCTCTGGAAACACCATATATTTT.